The 3 T cell receptor beta chains reported below all come from one sample, sequenced in a study of T cell responses to AZD1222 COVID-19 vaccine. The table came from immunoSEQ multiplex PCR; TCRdb's copy has only in-frame clones and leaves some out. This sample has fewer than 70,000 clones, with approximately 80% found just once. The sequenced sample was peripheral blood, obtained 28 days after the second AZD1222 dose. These receptors all stem from an adult who received the AZD1222 COVID-19 vaccine.

This clone turned up a few times. The chain is built from TRBV3-1 (or the pseudogene TRBV3-2) and TRBJ1-1; TRBD1 is a possible D gene (6 bases). Germline CDR1 is LGHDT and CDR2 is YNNKEL (reference sequence). V shed 4 bases and J shed 4 bases, with 13 bases lying between them. There are 14 residues in the CDR3. CDR3 protein: CASSLPGVGTEAFF. The DNA of the CDR3 is TGTGCCAGCAGCCTTCCAGGGGTAGGCACTGAAGCTTTCTTT.

The rearrangement uses TRBV13 and TRBJ1-3; D perhaps matches TRBD1 (5 bases). The CDR3 totals 15 residues. Germline V CDR1 and CDR2: PRHDT, FYEKMQ (reference sequence). V gave up 5 bases and J gave up 4 bases, with 15 bases separating them. The CDR3 loop is CASSPGSGSGNTIYF. DNA of the CDR3: TGTGCCAGCAGCCCAGGGTCGGGTTCCGGAAACACCATATATTTT. The full variable domain, completed using reference TRBV13 and TRBJ1-3, is AAGVIQSPRHLIKEKRETATLKCYPIPRHDTVYWYQQGPGQDPQFLISFYEKMQSDKGSIPDRFSAQQFSDYHSELNMSSLELGDSALYFCASSPGSGSGNTIYFGEGSWLTVV.

This clone is termed medium-sized. This sequence joins TRBV5-5 and TRBJ2-7; tentatively, D is TRBD2 (5 bases). This CDR3 contains 12 residues. Trimming took 4 bases from V and 5 from J, leaving 10 bases between them. CDR1 and CDR2 from the germline V gene are SGHKS and YYEKEE (reference sequence). CDR3 in amino acids: CASSPPGNEQYF. CDR3 DNA sequence: TGTGCCAGCAGCCCCCCGGGGAACGAGCAGTACTTC. The full variable domain, with the rest looked up from reference TRBV5-5 and TRBJ2-7, is DAGVTQSPTHLIKTRGQQVTLRCSPISGHKSVSWYQQVLGQGPQFIFQYYEKEERGRGNFPDRFSARQFPNYSSELNVNALLLGDSALYLCASSPPGNEQYFGPGTRLTVT.